This TCR beta chain was sequenced for a study of blood T cell repertoires in COVID-19 (dated by TCRdb to about 2020). In the study overall: The collaborator samples originated in the United States, Italy and Spain and spanned the acute and convalescent phases of COVID-19. Where HLA class I and class II types were available, the types were taken from metadata supplied by the sample provider, not from assay-based typing. Subjects who had been exposed to COVID-19, were actively infected with it, or had recovered from it provided the deeply sampled blood TCRbeta repertoires that made up the dataset. Samples were obtained from the ongoing ImmuneRACE study (first 160 participants) and from 1,254 subjects provided by 6 global collaborators. Nearly every sample came with metadata listing a de-identified subject ID, COVID-19 status, age in years and sex. A freely available public database, intended as a resource for researchers studying the immune response to SARS-CoV-2, is where the repertoires were released. The material from the prospective study consisted of cDNA or gDNA derived from T cells, B-cell-depleted T cells, or PBMCs. The paper as a whole reports these results and caveats: How much clinical and demographic metadata was included differed by source and by participant, and the metadata was provided uncurated.

This clone was counted a single time. Its recognized antigen is unknown. Base quality data are lacking; no much larger clone is found one base away. The collaborating institutions used their own protocols to collect whole blood in K2EDTA tubes. For TCRbeta analysis, collaborators shipped samples in one of three forms: frozen whole blood, isolated PBMCs, or DNA extracted from either of those sample types. The germline V gene (reference sequence) sets CDR1 to LNHDA and CDR2 to SQIVND. A distance of 13 bases separates the germline ends of V and J, which lose 6 bases and 7 bases respectively. There are 13 amino acids in the CDR3, from cysteine to phenylalanine inclusive. The DNA shown is the 39-base CDR3, in frame from base 1. TCRbeta CDR3 regions were amplified from genomic DNA by means of the immunoSEQ Assay, a bias-controlled multiplex PCR. From the authors' description of their analysis: The number of nucleated cells in each sample was estimated from the amplification of reference gene primers within the assay. Sequence reads were collapsed and filtered to measure the absolute abundance of every unique TCRbeta CDR3 rearrangement. For each sample, productive Simpson clonality was calculated by taking the square root of Simpson's diversity index across productive rearrangements. TCRdb's version of the immuneACCESS table is confined to in-frame rearrangements and falls short of the full clone set. An unresolved V gene accounts for under half of the shortfall where checked; the remainder is of unknown origin. V, J and clone size are taken as reported in that table, and D and trimming were inferred from the DNA itself. Present in this sample are roughly 81,000 clones, roughly four fifths of which were seen just once. The ten largest clonotypes hold 8.5% to 12% of the sample.

The origin of this receptor is a man in his sixties with acute or convalescent COVID-19. The chain is encoded by TRBV19 joined to TRBJ1-5; the best D guess is TRBD1, with 6 bases matching. The sample comprised peripheral blood. The nucleotides read TGTGCCAGTAGCCAGGGCAGGGGCCAGCCCCAGCATTTT. This is translated as CASSQGRGQPQHF.